Listed here are 21 T cell receptor beta chains from one sample, sequenced in a study of blood T cell repertoires in COVID-19. TCRdb's copy holds only in-frame clones and misses some; the assay was immunoSEQ multiplex PCR. The sample lists approximately 300,000 clones; nearly 90% were seen once. The sequencing input was PBMCs or T cells enriched from blood (not recorded which). The receptor source for this set is a young woman with acute COVID-19.

The CDR3 is CASNSGYNSPLHF. The CDR3 nucleotides read TGTGCCAGCAATAGCGGGTATAATTCACCCCTCCACTTT. The genes are TRBV28 and TRBJ1-6; D remains ambiguous. The CDR3 length is 13 residues. Germline assignment: CDR1 MDHEN and CDR2 SYDVKM. The V end was cut by 7 bases, the J end by 4 bases, with 8 bases between. The full variable domain, rest sourced from reference TRBV28 and TRBJ1-6, is DVKVTQSSRYLVKRTGEKVFLECVQDMDHENMFWYRQDPGLGLRLIYFSYDVKMKEKGDIPEGYSVSREKKERFSLILESASTNQTSMYLCASNSGYNSPLHFGNGTRLTVT.

V usage is TRBV4-1 and J usage is TRBJ1-5; D unresolved. Germline-derived CDR1 and CDR2 are MGHRA and YSYEKL. The CDR3 has 15 residues. V lost 0 bases to trimming and J lost 7 bases, with 13 bases between them. CDR3 nucleotide sequence: TGCGCCAGCAGCCAAGATCGTGGGGAGGGACAGCCCCAGCATTTT. Protein: CASSQDRGEGQPQHF.

The chain carries TRBV6-5 and TRBJ1-5, with 7 bases fitting TRBD1. V was clipped by 6 bases and J by 0 bases; unmatched bases: 2. This CDR3 spans 14 amino acids. CDR1 MNHEY and CDR2 SVGAGI come from the germline V gene. Here the CDR3 reads CASRNRGSNQPQHF. The CDR3 coding sequence is TGTGCCAGCAGGAACAGGGGTAGCAATCAGCCCCAGCATTTT.

The rearrangement links TRBV6-5 to TRBJ2-3; 10 bases are shared with TRBD2. The CDR3 runs to 15 residues. Germline V gene sequence: CDR1 MNHEY, CDR2 SVGAGI. J lost 1 base, V lost 6 bases, and 4 bases had no gene match. The CDR3 reads CASRSGTSGTDTQYF. CDR3 DNA: TGTGCCAGCAGGTCCGGGACTAGCGGCACAGATACGCAGTATTTT.

This clone was seen once. The chain combines TRBV6-5 with TRBJ1-2; D is perhaps TRBD1 (6 bases). Germline lookup yields CDR1 MNHEY and CDR2 SVGAGI. This CDR3 spans 14 amino acids. V lost 5 bases and J lost 4, with 14 bases in between. The DNA for the CDR3 is TGTGCCAGCAGTCCTCAAACAGGGAGCTATGGCTACACCTTC. Its protein is CASSPQTGSYGYTF.

This chain connects TRBV19 to TRBJ1-2; D perhaps matches TRBD1 (6 bases). Germline V CDR1 and CDR2: LNHDA, SQIVND (reference sequence). Trimming took 5 bases from V and 5 from J, leaving 9 bases between them. The CDR3 has 12 amino acids. For the CDR3, the DNA is TGTGCCAGTAGTCGGACAGTTTATGGCTACACCTTC. This sequence encodes CASSRTVYGYTF.

The J gene is TRBJ2-3, the V gene TRBV6-5; 9 bases agree with TRBD2. CDR3 length equals 14 residues. Looked up from germline, CDR1 is MNHEY and CDR2 is SVGAGI. Trimming took 7 bases from V and 4 from J; bases not matched to a gene: 6. CDR3: CASKPIAGADTQYF. In DNA form, the CDR3 reads TGTGCCAGCAAACCTATAGCGGGAGCAGATACGCAGTATTTT.

The gene calls are TRBV18 and TRBJ2-1, with a possible D match to TRBD2 (5 bases). Germline V gene sequence: CDR1 KGHSH, CDR2 LQKENI. The V end lost 4 bases, the J end lost 6 bases, and 19 bases lay between the germline ends. The CDR3 loop spans 16 amino acids. For the CDR3, the DNA is TGTGCCAGCTCACTCGCAGCCGGGGAATCCCTCAATGAGCAGTTCTTC. This codes for CASSLAAGESLNEQFF.

This clone was observed a single time. The rearrangement joins TRBV19 to TRBJ1-5; the D is unclear. Germline V lookup: CDR1 LNHDA, CDR2 SQIVND (reference sequence). Between the trimmed V and J ends, which lost 0 bases and 7 bases, there was a span of 13 bases. The CDR3 loop spans 15 amino acids. The CDR3 reads CASSIDNPSRQPQHF. CDR3 nucleotides: TGTGCCAGTAGTATAGATAACCCAAGTCGGCAGCCCCAGCATTTT.

V gene TRBV12-3 or TRBV12-4 combines with J gene TRBJ1-2, with no clear D. Trimming removed 3 bases at V and 4 bases at J, with 3 bases between. This CDR3 is built from 11 residues. CDR3 nucleotides: TGTGCCAGCAGTTTTATCTATGGCTACACCTTC. This encodes CASSFIYGYTF.

The chain recombines TRBV5-1 with TRBJ2-7, with a weak D call TRBD2 (6 bases). Trimming removed 3 bases at V and 3 bases at J, with 13 bases between. The CDR3 runs 14 residues. The V gene's germline CDR1 is SGHRS and CDR2 YFSETQ. CDR3 bases: TGCGCCAGCAGCTCGCAGGAGGGGCACTACGAGCAGTACTTC. This encodes CASSSQEGHYEQYF.

The chain links TRBV28 to TRBJ1-6; 8 bases align to TRBD1. J lost 8 bases, V lost 6 bases, and 6 bases had no gene match. The CDR3 has 14 residues. The germline gives CDR1 MDHEN, CDR2 SYDVKM. The CDR3 spells CASRTGQGDSPLHF. The CDR3 bases are TGTGCCAGCAGGACCGGACAGGGAGATTCACCCCTCCACTTT.

CDR3 sequence (DNA): TGTGCCAGCAGCTTAGTTGGCGGGGTCTCCAATGAGCAGTTCTTC. Its translation is CASSLVGGVSNEQFF. This chain links TRBV7-9 with TRBJ2-1, with a weak D call TRBD2 (6 bases). The length of the CDR3 is 15 residues. Trimming shortened V by 1 base and J by 6 bases, and 13 bases separated the two germline ends. The germline V gene encodes CDR1 SEHNR and CDR2 FQNEAQ (reference sequence).

This chain links TRBV11-3 with TRBJ1-2; D ambiguous. The CDR3 length is 13 residues. Between the trimmed V and J ends, which lost 1 base and 2 bases, there was a span of 5 bases. The germline gives CDR1 SGHNT, CDR2 YENEEA. The CDR3: CASSLGGNYGYTF. As DNA, the CDR3 is TGTGCCAGCAGCTTAGGAGGGAACTATGGCTACACCTTC.

The chain employs TRBV24-1 and TRBJ1-1; tentative D call: TRBD1 (5 bases). Germline V gene data show CDR1 as KGHDR and CDR2 as SFDVKD. V lost 6 bases and J lost 4, with 11 bases in between. The CDR3 contains 13 residues. The CDR3 reads CATSLTASTEAFF. In DNA form, the CDR3 reads TGTGCCACCAGTTTGACAGCTTCCACTGAAGCTTTCTTT.

The CDR3 loop is CASSLSGRDTGELFF. In nucleotides, the CDR3 is TGTGCCAGCAGCTTAAGCGGGAGGGACACCGGGGAGCTGTTTTTT. The rearrangement links TRBV7-3 to TRBJ2-2, with 9 bases matching TRBD2. Germline V gene lookup returns CDR1 SGHTA and CDR2 FQGTGA. The CDR3 contains 15 residues. Unmatched junction bases numbered 0, after V lost 1 base and J lost 3 bases.

V gene TRBV5-1 combines with J gene TRBJ2-7; D might be TRBD1 (5 bases). V lost 1 base, J lost 0 bases, and 5 bases lay in between. This CDR3 has 13 amino acids. Germline CDR1 SGHRS, CDR2 YFSETQ. CDR3 in DNA: TGCGCCAGCAGCTTGCAGGGCTCCTACGAGCAGTACTTC. As protein: CASSLQGSYEQYF.

The J gene is TRBJ1-6, the V gene TRBV27, with D possibly matching TRBD1 (6 bases). CDR1 is MNHEY, CDR2 SMNVEV, per germline (reference sequence). This CDR3 is 17 amino acids long. The V end lost 6 bases, the J end lost 8 bases, and 23 bases lay between the germline ends. CDR3 sequence: CASSRTHRDLWHSPLHF. CDR3 DNA: TGTGCCAGCAGCCGGACGCACAGGGACCTATGGCATTCACCCCTCCACTTT.

The V gene is TRBV20-1, the J gene TRBJ2-7; TRBD1 is a possible D gene (5 bases). CDR1 and CDR2 from the germline V gene are DFQATT and SNEGSKA (reference sequence). V was cut by 3 bases and J by 1 base, with 13 bases left in between. The CDR3 length is 14 residues. The CDR3 DNA follows: TGCAGTGCTAGTTTCAGGGCCCATTCCTACGAGCAGTACTTC. It yields the protein CSASFRAHSYEQYF.

This chain connects TRBV28 to TRBJ2-1, with 8 bases identical to TRBD1. V shed 5 bases and J 8 bases; nucleotides not matched to a gene: 8. CDR1 is MDHEN and CDR2 is SYDVKM in the germline V gene. The CDR3 extends over 14 amino acids. The CDR3 DNA follows: TGTGCCAGCAGTCCCCCGGACAGGGCCGATGAGCAGTTCTTC. Its protein product is CASSPPDRADEQFF.

The V call is TRBV27, the J call TRBJ2-7; TRBD2 agrees at 7 bases. The CDR3 is 16 residues long. Germline lookup yields CDR1 MNHEY and CDR2 SMNVEV (reference sequence). J lost 0 bases, V lost 0 bases, and 5 bases had no gene match. The CDR3 nucleotides read TGTGCCAGCAGTTTATCTGCGGGGGTTGGCTCCTACGAGCAGTACTTC. It translates to CASSLSAGVGSYEQYF.